Given below is one TCR beta chain in context. Germline CDR1 and CDR2: PRHDT and FYEKMQ (reference sequence). Losses at the gene ends were 3 bases for V and 2 bases for J; bases not matched to a gene: 4. The CDR3 spans 15 residues. The assay was immunoSEQ multiplex PCR, and TCRdb's table has in-frame clones only and misses some. The sample holds fewer than 200,000 clones, approximately 86% seen once. This entry belongs to a study of control samples from healthy donors and cancer patients. The chain uses TRBV13 and TRBJ2-7, with 10 bases identical to TRBD2. The clonotype originates from a woman in her twenties or thirties in good health. Sequencing was done on a sample of blood. The CDR3 reads CASSFSGGNTYEQYV. In nucleotides, the CDR3 is TGTGCCAGCAGCTTTAGCGGGGGGAATACCTACGAGCAGTACGTC.